This T cell receptor beta chain derives from a study of blood T cell repertoires in COVID-19. After removal of 4 bases from V and 6 bases from J, the junction contained 8 bases not matched to a gene. Looked up from germline, CDR1 is LGHDT and CDR2 is YNNKEL (reference sequence). The CDR3 is made up of 16 amino acids. Using immunoSEQ multiplex PCR, the repertoire was profiled, and TCRdb retains in-frame clones only, with some absent. The table records approximately 250,000 clones, approximately 88% of them present only once. V gene TRBV3-1 (or the pseudogene TRBV3-2) combines with J gene TRBJ1-6; 8 nucleotides match TRBD1. The clonotype was recovered from a woman between 40 and 50 years old with acute COVID-19. The sample taken for sequencing was PBMCs or T cells enriched from blood (not recorded which). CDR3: CASSRKQGETNSPLHF. CDR3 DNA: TGTGCCAGCAGCCGCAAACAGGGGGAAACTAATTCACCCCTCCACTTT.